This TCR beta chain was profiled in a study of T cell responses to AZD1222 COVID-19 vaccine. Study-wide points: No repertoire was sampled before or during the peak T cell response, only after it. As reported, nearly half of all spike-specific TCRs target variant regions that are unmutated. At baseline, seropositivity was found in only a handful of AZD1222 recipients.

Concerning this clone itself: Antigen specificity is unknown.

Trimming took 2 bases from V and 2 from J; bases not matched to a gene: 5. The CDR3 spans 15 residues. Per germline, CDR1 SGDLS and CDR2 YYNGEE. Libraries were prepared by immunoSEQ multiplex PCR; TCRdb keeps only in-frame clonotypes and omits some of them. The table has about 92,000 clones, roughly 88% seen once. This sequence joins TRBV9 and TRBJ2-7; TRBD2 aligns across 9 bases. This receptor was taken from an adult in good health. The material was peripheral blood, obtained on day 0 of MenACWY control vaccination. The CDR3 bases are TGTGCCAGCAGCGTCCGAGCGGGGGGTCCCTACGAGCAGTACTTC. Amino acid sequence: CASSVRAGGPYEQYF.